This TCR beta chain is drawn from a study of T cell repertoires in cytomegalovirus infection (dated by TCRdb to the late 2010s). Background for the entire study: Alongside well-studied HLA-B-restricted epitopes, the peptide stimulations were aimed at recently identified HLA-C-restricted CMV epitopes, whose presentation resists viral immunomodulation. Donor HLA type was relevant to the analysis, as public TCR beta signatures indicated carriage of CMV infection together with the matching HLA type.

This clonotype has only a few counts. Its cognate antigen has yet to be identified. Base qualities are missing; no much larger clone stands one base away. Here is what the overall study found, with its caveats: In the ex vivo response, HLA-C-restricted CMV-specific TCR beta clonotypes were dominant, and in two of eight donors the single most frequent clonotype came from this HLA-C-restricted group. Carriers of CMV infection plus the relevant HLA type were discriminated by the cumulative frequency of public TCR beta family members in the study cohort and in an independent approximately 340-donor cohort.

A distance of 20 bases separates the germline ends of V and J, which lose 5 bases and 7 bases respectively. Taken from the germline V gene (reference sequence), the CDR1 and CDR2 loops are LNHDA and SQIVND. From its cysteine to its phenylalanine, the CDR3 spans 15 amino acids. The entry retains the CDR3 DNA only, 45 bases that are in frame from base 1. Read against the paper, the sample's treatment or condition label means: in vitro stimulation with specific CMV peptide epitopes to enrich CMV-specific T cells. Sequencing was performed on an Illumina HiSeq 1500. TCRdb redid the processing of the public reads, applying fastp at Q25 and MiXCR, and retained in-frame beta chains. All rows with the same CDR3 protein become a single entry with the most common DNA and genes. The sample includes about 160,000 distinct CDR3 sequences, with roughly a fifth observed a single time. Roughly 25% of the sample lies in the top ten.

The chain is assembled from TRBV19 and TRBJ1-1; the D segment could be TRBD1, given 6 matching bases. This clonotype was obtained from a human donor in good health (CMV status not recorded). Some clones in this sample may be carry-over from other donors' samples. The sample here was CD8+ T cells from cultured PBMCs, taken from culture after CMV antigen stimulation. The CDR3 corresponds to CASSPIRDTDLEAFF. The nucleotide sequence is TGTGCCAGTAGTCCTATCCGGGACACCGATCTTGAAGCTTTCTTT.